This TCR beta chain was obtained from a study of blood T cell repertoires in COVID-19. This clone has just a few counts. Germline V lookup: CDR1 MGHRA, CDR2 YSYEKL. This CDR3 is built from 13 residues. V was clipped by 4 bases and J by 6 bases; unmatched bases: 5. Libraries were prepared by immunoSEQ multiplex PCR; TCRdb keeps only in-frame clonotypes and omits some of them. The data hold about 190,000 clones, with around 87% observed a single time. The sequence derives from a woman between 40 and 55 years old in a cohort exposed to, infected with or recovered from COVID-19 (not recorded which). The chain recombines TRBV4-1 with TRBJ2-7; 8 bases align to TRBD2. The specimen was PBMCs or T cells enriched from blood (not recorded which). CDR3 loop: CASSLASGREQYF. The DNA for the CDR3 is TGCGCCAGCAGCCTGGCTAGCGGGCGCGAGCAGTACTTC.